The clone carrying this T cell receptor beta chain was observed many times. The antigen is undetermined. 5'-RACE, quantitative and with molecular barcodes, yielded the TCR beta libraries. TCRdb re-derived calls from the 5' RACE reads in MiXCR, one entry per CDR3 protein. The repertoire holds roughly 120,000 distinct CDR3 sequences, with 7% as singletons. The V end lost 5 bases, the J end lost 4 bases, and 17 bases lay between the germline ends. This CDR3 region has 16 residues. These data belong to a study of CD8 T cells in ankylosing spondylitis. General study points: Seemingly characteristic of ankylosing spondylitis blood was a TCR beta motif consisting of several highly homologous variants. Reports say disease-linked clones showed up significantly more in matched ankylosing spondylitis synovial fluid. Peripheral blood samples showed relatively rare disease-linked clones, and these clones were CD8+.

This sequence was found in a male donor with ankylosing spondylitis or in good health (not recorded which). Sequences were obtained from blood, either unsorted or a sorted T cell fraction (not recorded which). The chain combines TRBV12-3 or TRBV12-4 with TRBJ1-4, with D unresolved. CDR3 residues: CASSPPRAPDNEKLFF. The CDR3 DNA follows: TGTGCCAGCAGTCCGCCGAGGGCTCCAGATAATGAAAAACTGTTTTTT.